Given below is one T cell receptor beta chain in context. The data belong to a study of shared clonotypes between healthy human individuals. Study-wide context: Samples came from a couple of female and three male donors aged 18 to 49.

CD45RO-negative cells were positively selected for CCR7, leaving out terminally differentiated effector memory CD45RA+ cells. Generated by immunoSEQ multiplex PCR, the TCRdb table keeps only in-frame clones and is missing some. The table records 750,000 to 1,000,000 clones, over 90% of them present only once. The clonotype originates from a man aged 25-45 years in good health. The source material was naive CD8+ T cells sorted from blood.

The CDR3 bases are TGTGCCAGCAGTTTCGGACAGGCAATCAATGAGCAGTTCTTC. Translating it yields CASSFGQAINEQFF. The chain carries TRBV27 and TRBJ2-1; TRBD1 aligns across 7 bases. This CDR3 has 14 amino acids. J lost 6 bases, V lost 3 bases, and 5 bases had no gene match. Germline loops: CDR1 MNHEY, CDR2 SMNVEV (reference sequence).